This passage covers 31 T cell receptor beta chains from one sample sequenced in a study of early T cells in non-severe SARS-CoV-2 infection. A single record per CDR3 protein comes from TCRdb applying MiXCR to the 5' RACE reads. Of around 61,000 distinct CDR3 sequences in the sample, approximately 10% were seen once. The specimen sequenced was whole blood. The receptors were sampled from an adult who was a healthcare worker with PCR-confirmed SARS-CoV-2 infection or an uninfected control (not recorded which).

This clonotype has a count of ten or more. The chain is built from TRBV12-5 and TRBJ1-6; D possibly corresponds to TRBD1 (6 bases). From germline, CDR1 is LGHNT and CDR2 FRNRAP. V lost 3 bases, J lost 7 bases, and 10 bases lay in between. This CDR3 comprises 14 residues. Here the CDR3 DNA reads TGTGCTAGTGGTTTAGGGACAACGAATTCACCCCTCCACTTT. Amino acid sequence: CASGLGTTNSPLHF.

A few counts support this clonotype. This rearrangement joins TRBV2 to TRBJ1-5; the D gene is possibly TRBD1 (5 bases). The V end lost 4 bases, the J end lost 3 bases, and 16 bases lay between the germline ends. Germline CDR1 and CDR2: SNHLY and FYNNEI. This CDR3 region has 16 residues. CDR3 residues: CASSAGGIAPNQPQHF. The CDR3 DNA is TGTGCCAGCAGTGCGGGGGGGATTGCACCCAATCAGCCCCAGCATTTT.

This clonotype appeared many times. The chain has TRBV25-1 and TRBJ2-7; D is ambiguous. This CDR3 region has 11 residues. Trimming left V 3 bases short and J 6 bases short, with 6 bases between. Germline V gives CDR1 MGHDK, CDR2 SYGVNS. The chain's CDR3 is CASSEALEQYF. CDR3 in DNA: TGTGCCAGCAGTGAGGCCCTCGAGCAGTACTTC.

The chain couples TRBV7-8 to TRBJ1-1, with 8 bases lining up with TRBD1. CDR3 length equals 15 residues. V dropped 1 base and J dropped 10; count of bases not matched to a gene: 11. The germline gives CDR1 SGHVS, CDR2 FQNEAQ. As DNA, the CDR3 is TGTGCCAGCAGCTTAGAGGGTCAGGGGGCAGTTGGAGCTTTCTTT. This translates into CASSLEGQGAVGAFF. The complete variable domain, with remaining parts taken from reference TRBV7-8 and TRBJ1-1, reads GAGVSQSPRYKVAKRGQDVALRCDPISGHVSLFWYQQALGQGPEFLTYFQNEAQLDKSGLPSDRFFAERPEGSVSTLKIQRTQQEDSAVYLCASSLEGQGAVGAFFGQGTRLTVV.

CDR3 nucleotide sequence: TGTGCCAGCAGTCTCTCTTCGGGGGGGGGAGGAGATACGCAGTATTTT. This translates into CASSLSSGGGGDTQYF. The chain is built from TRBV6-6 and TRBJ2-3; 8 nucleotides agree with TRBD2. The trim removed 5 bases at V and 5 bases at J, leaving 12 bases unmatched. The germline V gene has CDR1 MNHNY and CDR2 SVGAGI (reference sequence). This CDR3 is built from 16 residues.

The rearrangement uses TRBV20-1 and TRBJ2-7, with 8 bases identical to TRBD2. Germline CDR1 and CDR2: DFQATT and SNEGSKA (reference sequence). This CDR3 spans 13 amino acids. V dropped 4 bases and J dropped 2; count of bases not matched to a gene: 4. CDR3 residues: CSAMGAGAYEQYF. The CDR3 DNA is TGCAGTGCTATGGGAGCGGGGGCCTACGAGCAGTACTTC.

This clonotype was found many times. CDR3 bases: TGTGCCAGCAGCTGGACAGGGGCGGAGACCCAGTACTTC. Translated, it gives CASSWTGAETQYF. The chain employs TRBV5-5 and TRBJ2-5; 9 bases fit TRBD1. Looked up from germline, CDR1 is SGHKS and CDR2 is YYEKEE (reference sequence). The CDR3 consists of 13 residues. The ends lost 3 bases at V and 5 bases at J; junction bases unmatched: 2.

This clonotype came up many times. The V gene is TRBV5-1, the J gene TRBJ1-1; tentatively, D is TRBD1 (5 bases). The V gene's germline CDR1 is SGHRS and CDR2 YFSETQ. There are 11 residues in the CDR3. With 4 bases removed from V and 10 bases from J, the gap between germline ends came to 11 bases. The CDR3 here is CASSPGAGAFF. The CDR3, as DNA: TGCGCCAGCAGCCCCGGGGCAGGAGCTTTCTTT.

This clonotype has at least ten counts. This rearrangement joins TRBV7-2 to TRBJ2-7, with 11 nucleotides matching TRBD2. Germline loops: CDR1 SGHTA, CDR2 FQGNSA. The CDR3 loop spans 17 amino acids. V was clipped by 5 bases and J by 3 bases; unmatched bases: 12. CDR3 coding DNA: TGTGCCAGCAGCCCAATTCCTAGCGGGGGGCTCCACTACGAGCAGTACTTC. Translation gives CASSPIPSGGLHYEQYF.

This clonotype has a count of ten or more. The rearrangement joins TRBV25-1 to TRBJ2-1; TRBD1 matches 11 bases. Looked up from germline, CDR1 is MGHDK and CDR2 is SYGVNS. With 6 bases clipped from V and 7 bases from J, the junction kept 2 bases outside the gene matches. The CDR3 sequence is 13 residues long. CDR3 bases: TGTGCCAGCAGGGGACAGGGGGGGAATGAGCAGTTCTTC. This codes for CASRGQGGNEQFF.

The J gene is TRBJ2-1, the V gene TRBV13, with TRBD2 matching 7 bases. V gave up 2 bases and J gave up 0 bases; unmatched junction bases: 4. Germline CDR1 PRHDT, CDR2 FYEKMQ (reference sequence). There are 16 residues in the CDR3. CDR3 region: CASSLSRGSSYNEQFF. CDR3 bases: TGTGCCAGCAGCTTATCGCGGGGGAGCTCCTACAATGAGCAGTTCTTC.

This chain uses TRBV6-6 with TRBJ1-2, with 8 bases aligning to TRBD1. The V gene's germline CDR1 is MNHNY and CDR2 SVGAGI (reference sequence). The length of the CDR3 is 13 residues. Germline trimming cut 6 bases from V and 4 bases from J; bases unmatched to any gene: 4. The CDR3 sequence is CASSSGGGYGYTF. CDR3 sequence (DNA): TGTGCCAGCAGCTCAGGGGGCGGCTATGGCTACACCTTC.

This clonotype showed up many times. The genes are TRBV5-5 and TRBJ1-1, with D perhaps TRBD1 (5 bases). V lost 3 bases, J lost 1 base, and 7 bases lay in between. Germline V gene lookup returns CDR1 SGHKS and CDR2 YYEKEE (reference sequence). This CDR3 has 13 residues. CDR3 DNA: TGTGCCAGCAGCTCAGGGACGAACACTGAAGCTTTCTTT. This gives the protein CASSSGTNTEAFF.

Ten or more counts support this clonotype. Written as DNA, the CDR3 is TGCAGTGCTAAGGCGGGGGGGTACAATGAGCAGTTCTTC. Translated, it gives CSAKAGGYNEQFF. The chain couples TRBV20-1 to TRBJ2-1; 9 bases line up with TRBD2. This CDR3 spans 13 amino acids. The V and J ends lost 4 bases and 4 bases, in that order; junction bases with no gene match: 2. The germline CDR1 and CDR2 sequences are DFQATT and SNEGSKA (reference sequence).

The table lists this clonotype with many counts. This chain uses TRBV27 with TRBJ2-7; 9 nucleotides align to TRBD2. The CDR3 is 15 residues long. With 7 bases clipped from V and 2 bases from J, the junction kept 9 bases outside the gene matches. Germline V CDR1 and CDR2: MNHEY, SMNVEV (reference sequence). For the CDR3, the DNA is TGTGCCAGCAAGGGATGGGGACTAGCTCCCTACGAGCAGTACTTC. It yields the protein CASKGWGLAPYEQYF.

This clonotype was counted ten times or more. The chain links TRBV9 to TRBJ2-3; D perhaps matches TRBD2 (6 bases). Trimming took 5 bases from V and 5 from J, leaving 12 bases between them. Germline lookup yields CDR1 SGDLS and CDR2 YYNGEE. This CDR3 has 13 amino acids. CDR3 DNA sequence: TGTGCCAGCAGTGAATATAGCGGAGATACGCAGTATTTT. It is translated as CASSEYSGDTQYF.

There are a few counts of this clonotype. The J gene is TRBJ1-1, the V gene TRBV20-1; a weak D match, TRBD1 (5 bases). V was pared by 5 bases and J by 8 bases, with 12 bases between. This CDR3 has 11 residues. The germline CDR1 and CDR2 sequences are DFQATT and SNEGSKA (reference sequence). The CDR3 region has the DNA TGCAGTGCTGACCGGGACCGGGAAGCTTTCTTT. It translates to CSADRDREAFF.

Ten or more counts support this clonotype. The genes are TRBV4-1 and TRBJ2-7; TRBD2 agrees at 10 bases. The germline V gene encodes CDR1 MGHRA and CDR2 YSYEKL. The V segment lost 0 bases and the J segment 2 bases; nucleotides outside the gene matches: 7. This CDR3 has 17 amino acids. The CDR3 sequence is CASSQDVALAGTYEQYF. In DNA, the CDR3 is TGCGCCAGCAGCCAAGATGTGGCACTAGCGGGGACCTACGAGCAGTACTTC.

This clonotype was recorded at least ten times. J is TRBJ1-5 and V is TRBV6-2 or TRBV6-3, with 7 positions matching TRBD1. CDR1 is MNHEY and CDR2 is SVGEGT in the germline V gene. The CDR3 length is 16 residues. With V trimmed by 2 bases and J by 1 base, 5 bases remained unmatched. The CDR3 nucleotides read TGTGCCAGCAGTTACATCCCGACAGGGAGCAATCAGCCCCAGCATTTT. Its protein is CASSYIPTGSNQPQHF.

This chain uses TRBV4-3 with TRBJ2-1, with 14 bases that match TRBD2. The V gene end was trimmed by 4 bases and the J gene end by 10 bases; junction bases not matched to a gene: 3. Germline V gene sequence: CDR1 LGHNA, CDR2 YSLEER. CDR3 length: 14 amino acids. In DNA form, the CDR3 reads TGCGCCAGCAGCCGTGGGACTAGCGGGGGCGAGCAGTTCTTC. This translates into CASSRGTSGGEQFF.

This sequence joins TRBV6-6 and TRBJ2-7; TRBD2 agrees at 11 bases. From germline, CDR1 is MNHNY and CDR2 SVGAGI (reference sequence). The CDR3 is made up of 15 amino acids. With 5 bases clipped from V and 5 bases from J, the junction kept 8 bases outside the gene matches. Here the CDR3 reads CASSQLAGGRDEQYF. In nucleotides, the CDR3 is TGTGCCAGCAGTCAGTTAGCGGGGGGGAGGGACGAGCAGTACTTC.

The chain joins TRBV3-1 to TRBJ2-7; D is possibly TRBD2 (6 bases). V was shortened by 4 bases and J by 5 bases, with 18 bases between the two germline ends. This CDR3 region has 15 residues. From germline, CDR1 is LGHDT and CDR2 YNNKEL (reference sequence). The CDR3 protein is CASSPGAAGSHEQYF. CDR3 nucleotides: TGTGCCAGCAGCCCCGGGGCCGCGGGGTCCCACGAGCAGTACTTC.

V usage is TRBV23-1 and J usage is TRBJ2-7; unclear D gene. TRBV23-1 is an ORF, and what it does is uncertain. The CDR3 runs to 15 residues. Trimming removed 2 bases at V and 4 bases at J, with 15 bases between. This CDR3 reads CASSQGVGFPYEQYF. The CDR3 region has the DNA TGCGCCAGCAGTCAAGGAGTCGGTTTCCCGTACGAGCAGTACTTC.

This chain uses TRBV20-1 with TRBJ2-3, with a tentative D call TRBD2 (5 bases). The germline gives CDR1 DFQATT, CDR2 SNEGSKA (reference sequence). CDR3 length equals 10 residues. V was cut by 6 bases and J by 14 bases, with 15 bases left in between. As DNA, the CDR3 is TGCAGTGCCGGAACGAGAGGGCTGTATTTT. Protein product: CSAGTRGLYF.

The table lists this clonotype with many counts. The chain joins TRBV7-8 to TRBJ2-5, with 9 bases that match TRBD1. The CDR3 runs to 17 residues. Trimming cost V 1 base and J 7 bases; bases outside gene matches: 13. The germline gives CDR1 SGHVS, CDR2 FQNEAQ. CDR3 in amino acids: CASSLGRPGQGEGTQYF. DNA for the CDR3: TGTGCCAGCAGCTTAGGGCGACCGGGACAGGGTGAGGGGACCCAGTACTTC.

The chain employs TRBV10-3 and TRBJ2-5, with TRBD2 as a possible D gene (5 bases). V lost 4 bases, J lost 5 bases, and 17 bases lay in between. This CDR3 has 15 residues. Germline V gene data show CDR1 as ENHRY and CDR2 as SYGVKD. CDR3 protein: CAISAKLVGVETQYF. CDR3 sequence (DNA): TGTGCCATCAGTGCCAAACTAGTTGGGGTTGAGACCCAGTACTTC.

In this sample, this clonotype turned up many times. The genes are TRBV30 and TRBJ1-2; 7 bases agree with TRBD1. Unmatched junction bases numbered 8, after V lost 2 bases and J lost 8 bases. The CDR3 is made up of 13 amino acids. Looked up from germline, CDR1 is GTSNPN and CDR2 is SVGIG (reference sequence). CDR3 bases: TGTGCCTGGAGTCATGAGACAGGGCGGGGCTACACCTTC. Protein: CAWSHETGRGYTF.

The table lists this clonotype with many counts. The rearrangement links TRBV9 to TRBJ1-1, with D unresolved. The CDR3 is 13 amino acids. The V end lost 0 bases, the J end lost 0 bases, and 3 bases lay between the germline ends. The germline gives CDR1 SGDLS, CDR2 YYNGEE. The CDR3 DNA is TGTGCCAGCAGCGTAGGGATGAACACTGAAGCTTTCTTT. This gives the protein CASSVGMNTEAFF.

This clonotype has at least ten counts. The chain links TRBV27 to TRBJ1-2; D is undetermined. This CDR3 spans 13 amino acids. Germline V gene sequence: CDR1 MNHEY, CDR2 SMNVEV (reference sequence). Between the trimmed V and J ends, which lost 5 bases and 1 base, there was a span of 8 bases. CDR3 protein: CASSTSDNYGYTF. CDR3 coding DNA: TGTGCCAGCAGTACCTCCGATAACTATGGCTACACCTTC.

The table lists this clonotype with many counts. The J gene is TRBJ2-2, the V gene TRBV10-1; D is undetermined. Germline assignment: CDR1 WNHNN and CDR2 SYGVQD (reference sequence). Trimming removed 4 bases from V and 6 bases from J, with 21 bases in between. The CDR3 loop spans 17 amino acids. CDR3 DNA sequence: TGCGCCAGCAGTGCCCTACCGTGGCAGGTCCTTGCCGGGGAGCTGTTTTTT. Protein sequence: CASSALPWQVLAGELFF.

The CDR3 bases are TGTGCCAGCAGCGTAGGTGCTAGCGGGGTAAACATTCAGTACTTC. The encoded protein is CASSVGASGVNIQYF. This chain uses TRBV9 with TRBJ2-4; 9 bases are shared with TRBD2. Germline V gives CDR1 SGDLS, CDR2 YYNGEE. This CDR3 is built from 15 residues. J gave up 6 bases and V 0 bases, and 4 bases lay outside the gene matches. Full variable domain (rest looked up from reference TRBV9 and TRBJ2-4): DSGVTQTPKHLITATGQRVTLRCSPRSGDLSVYWYQQSLDQGLQFLIQYYNGEERAKGNILERFSAQQFPDLHSELNLSSLELGDSALYFCASSVGASGVNIQYFGAGTRLSVL.